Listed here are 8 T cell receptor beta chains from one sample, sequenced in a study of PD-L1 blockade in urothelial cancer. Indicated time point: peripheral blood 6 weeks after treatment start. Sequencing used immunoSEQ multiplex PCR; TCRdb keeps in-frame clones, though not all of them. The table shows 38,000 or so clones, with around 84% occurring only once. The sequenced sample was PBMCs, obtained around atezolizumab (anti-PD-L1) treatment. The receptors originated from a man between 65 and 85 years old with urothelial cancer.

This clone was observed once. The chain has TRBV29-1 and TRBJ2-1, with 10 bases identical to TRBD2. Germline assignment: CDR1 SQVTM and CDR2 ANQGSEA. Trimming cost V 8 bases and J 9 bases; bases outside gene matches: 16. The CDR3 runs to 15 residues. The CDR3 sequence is CSTRLNPAGGTEQFF. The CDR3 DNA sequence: TGCAGCACACGACTGAATCCAGCGGGAGGGACTGAGCAGTTCTTC.

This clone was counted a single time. The CDR3 DNA is TGCGCCAGCAGCTTGGTGGAGGGGCCCCAATACGAGCAGTACTTC. Encoded protein: CASSLVEGPQYEQYF. The chain couples TRBV5-1 to TRBJ2-7, with D perhaps TRBD2 (6 bases). Trimming pared 0 bases from V and 4 bases from J, leaving 14 bases between. This CDR3 region has 15 residues. Per germline, CDR1 SGHRS and CDR2 YFSETQ.

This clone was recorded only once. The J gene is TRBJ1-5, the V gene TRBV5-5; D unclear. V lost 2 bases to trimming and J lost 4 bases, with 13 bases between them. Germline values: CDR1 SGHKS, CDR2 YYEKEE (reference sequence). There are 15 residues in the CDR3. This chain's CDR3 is CASSFDGRGNQPQHF. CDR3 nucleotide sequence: TGTGCCAGCAGCTTCGATGGGCGGGGAAATCAGCCCCAGCATTTT.

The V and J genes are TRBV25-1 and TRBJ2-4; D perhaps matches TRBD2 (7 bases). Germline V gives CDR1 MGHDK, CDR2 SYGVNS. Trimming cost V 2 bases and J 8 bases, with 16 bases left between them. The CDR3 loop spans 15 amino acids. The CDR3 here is CASSEDLAEGDIQYF. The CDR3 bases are TGTGCCAGCAGTGAAGACCTAGCGGAGGGGGACATTCAGTACTTC.

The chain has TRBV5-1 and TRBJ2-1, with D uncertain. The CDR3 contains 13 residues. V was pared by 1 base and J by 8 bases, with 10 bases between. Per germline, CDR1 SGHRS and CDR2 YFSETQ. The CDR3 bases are TGCGCCAGCAGCTTGTCGAGAGTGTATGAGCAGTTCTTC. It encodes CASSLSRVYEQFF.

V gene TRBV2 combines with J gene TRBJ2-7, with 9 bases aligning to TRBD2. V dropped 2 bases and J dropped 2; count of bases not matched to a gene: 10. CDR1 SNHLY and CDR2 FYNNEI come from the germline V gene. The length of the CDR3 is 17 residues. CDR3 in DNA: TGTGCCAGCAGTGAAACGTTTCTAGCGGGGATACCCTACGAGCAGTACTTC. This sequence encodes CASSETFLAGIPYEQYF.

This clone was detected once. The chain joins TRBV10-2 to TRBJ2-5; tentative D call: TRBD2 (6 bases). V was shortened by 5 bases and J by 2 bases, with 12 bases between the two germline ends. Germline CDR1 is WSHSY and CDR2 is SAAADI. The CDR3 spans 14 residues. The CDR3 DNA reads TGCGCCAGCAGTTTTAGCGGCCGTCAAGAGACCCAGTACTTC. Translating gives CASSFSGRQETQYF.

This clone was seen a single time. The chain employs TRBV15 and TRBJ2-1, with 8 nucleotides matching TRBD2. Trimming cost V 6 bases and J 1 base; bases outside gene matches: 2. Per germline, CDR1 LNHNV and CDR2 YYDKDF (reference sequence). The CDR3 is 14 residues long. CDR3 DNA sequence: TGTGCCACCAGTAGCGGGACATCCTACAATGAGCAGTTCTTC. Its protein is CATSSGTSYNEQFF.